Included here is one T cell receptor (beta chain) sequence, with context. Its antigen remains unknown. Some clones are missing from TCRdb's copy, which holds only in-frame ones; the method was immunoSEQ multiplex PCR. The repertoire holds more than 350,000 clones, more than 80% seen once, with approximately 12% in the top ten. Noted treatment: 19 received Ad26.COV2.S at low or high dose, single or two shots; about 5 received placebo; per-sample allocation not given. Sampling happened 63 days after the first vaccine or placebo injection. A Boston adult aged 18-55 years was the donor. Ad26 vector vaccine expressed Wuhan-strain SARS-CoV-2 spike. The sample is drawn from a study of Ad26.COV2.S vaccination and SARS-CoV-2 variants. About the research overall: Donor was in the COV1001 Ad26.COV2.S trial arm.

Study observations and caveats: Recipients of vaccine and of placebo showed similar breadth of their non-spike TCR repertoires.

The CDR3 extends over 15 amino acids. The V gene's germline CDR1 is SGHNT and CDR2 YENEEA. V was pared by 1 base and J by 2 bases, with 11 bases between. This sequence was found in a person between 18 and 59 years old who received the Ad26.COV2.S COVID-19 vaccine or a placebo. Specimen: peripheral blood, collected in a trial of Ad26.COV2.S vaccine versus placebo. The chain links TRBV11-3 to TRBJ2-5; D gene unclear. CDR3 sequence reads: CASSLGASEQETQYF. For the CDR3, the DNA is TGTGCCAGCAGCTTAGGAGCATCAGAACAAGAGACCCAGTACTTC.